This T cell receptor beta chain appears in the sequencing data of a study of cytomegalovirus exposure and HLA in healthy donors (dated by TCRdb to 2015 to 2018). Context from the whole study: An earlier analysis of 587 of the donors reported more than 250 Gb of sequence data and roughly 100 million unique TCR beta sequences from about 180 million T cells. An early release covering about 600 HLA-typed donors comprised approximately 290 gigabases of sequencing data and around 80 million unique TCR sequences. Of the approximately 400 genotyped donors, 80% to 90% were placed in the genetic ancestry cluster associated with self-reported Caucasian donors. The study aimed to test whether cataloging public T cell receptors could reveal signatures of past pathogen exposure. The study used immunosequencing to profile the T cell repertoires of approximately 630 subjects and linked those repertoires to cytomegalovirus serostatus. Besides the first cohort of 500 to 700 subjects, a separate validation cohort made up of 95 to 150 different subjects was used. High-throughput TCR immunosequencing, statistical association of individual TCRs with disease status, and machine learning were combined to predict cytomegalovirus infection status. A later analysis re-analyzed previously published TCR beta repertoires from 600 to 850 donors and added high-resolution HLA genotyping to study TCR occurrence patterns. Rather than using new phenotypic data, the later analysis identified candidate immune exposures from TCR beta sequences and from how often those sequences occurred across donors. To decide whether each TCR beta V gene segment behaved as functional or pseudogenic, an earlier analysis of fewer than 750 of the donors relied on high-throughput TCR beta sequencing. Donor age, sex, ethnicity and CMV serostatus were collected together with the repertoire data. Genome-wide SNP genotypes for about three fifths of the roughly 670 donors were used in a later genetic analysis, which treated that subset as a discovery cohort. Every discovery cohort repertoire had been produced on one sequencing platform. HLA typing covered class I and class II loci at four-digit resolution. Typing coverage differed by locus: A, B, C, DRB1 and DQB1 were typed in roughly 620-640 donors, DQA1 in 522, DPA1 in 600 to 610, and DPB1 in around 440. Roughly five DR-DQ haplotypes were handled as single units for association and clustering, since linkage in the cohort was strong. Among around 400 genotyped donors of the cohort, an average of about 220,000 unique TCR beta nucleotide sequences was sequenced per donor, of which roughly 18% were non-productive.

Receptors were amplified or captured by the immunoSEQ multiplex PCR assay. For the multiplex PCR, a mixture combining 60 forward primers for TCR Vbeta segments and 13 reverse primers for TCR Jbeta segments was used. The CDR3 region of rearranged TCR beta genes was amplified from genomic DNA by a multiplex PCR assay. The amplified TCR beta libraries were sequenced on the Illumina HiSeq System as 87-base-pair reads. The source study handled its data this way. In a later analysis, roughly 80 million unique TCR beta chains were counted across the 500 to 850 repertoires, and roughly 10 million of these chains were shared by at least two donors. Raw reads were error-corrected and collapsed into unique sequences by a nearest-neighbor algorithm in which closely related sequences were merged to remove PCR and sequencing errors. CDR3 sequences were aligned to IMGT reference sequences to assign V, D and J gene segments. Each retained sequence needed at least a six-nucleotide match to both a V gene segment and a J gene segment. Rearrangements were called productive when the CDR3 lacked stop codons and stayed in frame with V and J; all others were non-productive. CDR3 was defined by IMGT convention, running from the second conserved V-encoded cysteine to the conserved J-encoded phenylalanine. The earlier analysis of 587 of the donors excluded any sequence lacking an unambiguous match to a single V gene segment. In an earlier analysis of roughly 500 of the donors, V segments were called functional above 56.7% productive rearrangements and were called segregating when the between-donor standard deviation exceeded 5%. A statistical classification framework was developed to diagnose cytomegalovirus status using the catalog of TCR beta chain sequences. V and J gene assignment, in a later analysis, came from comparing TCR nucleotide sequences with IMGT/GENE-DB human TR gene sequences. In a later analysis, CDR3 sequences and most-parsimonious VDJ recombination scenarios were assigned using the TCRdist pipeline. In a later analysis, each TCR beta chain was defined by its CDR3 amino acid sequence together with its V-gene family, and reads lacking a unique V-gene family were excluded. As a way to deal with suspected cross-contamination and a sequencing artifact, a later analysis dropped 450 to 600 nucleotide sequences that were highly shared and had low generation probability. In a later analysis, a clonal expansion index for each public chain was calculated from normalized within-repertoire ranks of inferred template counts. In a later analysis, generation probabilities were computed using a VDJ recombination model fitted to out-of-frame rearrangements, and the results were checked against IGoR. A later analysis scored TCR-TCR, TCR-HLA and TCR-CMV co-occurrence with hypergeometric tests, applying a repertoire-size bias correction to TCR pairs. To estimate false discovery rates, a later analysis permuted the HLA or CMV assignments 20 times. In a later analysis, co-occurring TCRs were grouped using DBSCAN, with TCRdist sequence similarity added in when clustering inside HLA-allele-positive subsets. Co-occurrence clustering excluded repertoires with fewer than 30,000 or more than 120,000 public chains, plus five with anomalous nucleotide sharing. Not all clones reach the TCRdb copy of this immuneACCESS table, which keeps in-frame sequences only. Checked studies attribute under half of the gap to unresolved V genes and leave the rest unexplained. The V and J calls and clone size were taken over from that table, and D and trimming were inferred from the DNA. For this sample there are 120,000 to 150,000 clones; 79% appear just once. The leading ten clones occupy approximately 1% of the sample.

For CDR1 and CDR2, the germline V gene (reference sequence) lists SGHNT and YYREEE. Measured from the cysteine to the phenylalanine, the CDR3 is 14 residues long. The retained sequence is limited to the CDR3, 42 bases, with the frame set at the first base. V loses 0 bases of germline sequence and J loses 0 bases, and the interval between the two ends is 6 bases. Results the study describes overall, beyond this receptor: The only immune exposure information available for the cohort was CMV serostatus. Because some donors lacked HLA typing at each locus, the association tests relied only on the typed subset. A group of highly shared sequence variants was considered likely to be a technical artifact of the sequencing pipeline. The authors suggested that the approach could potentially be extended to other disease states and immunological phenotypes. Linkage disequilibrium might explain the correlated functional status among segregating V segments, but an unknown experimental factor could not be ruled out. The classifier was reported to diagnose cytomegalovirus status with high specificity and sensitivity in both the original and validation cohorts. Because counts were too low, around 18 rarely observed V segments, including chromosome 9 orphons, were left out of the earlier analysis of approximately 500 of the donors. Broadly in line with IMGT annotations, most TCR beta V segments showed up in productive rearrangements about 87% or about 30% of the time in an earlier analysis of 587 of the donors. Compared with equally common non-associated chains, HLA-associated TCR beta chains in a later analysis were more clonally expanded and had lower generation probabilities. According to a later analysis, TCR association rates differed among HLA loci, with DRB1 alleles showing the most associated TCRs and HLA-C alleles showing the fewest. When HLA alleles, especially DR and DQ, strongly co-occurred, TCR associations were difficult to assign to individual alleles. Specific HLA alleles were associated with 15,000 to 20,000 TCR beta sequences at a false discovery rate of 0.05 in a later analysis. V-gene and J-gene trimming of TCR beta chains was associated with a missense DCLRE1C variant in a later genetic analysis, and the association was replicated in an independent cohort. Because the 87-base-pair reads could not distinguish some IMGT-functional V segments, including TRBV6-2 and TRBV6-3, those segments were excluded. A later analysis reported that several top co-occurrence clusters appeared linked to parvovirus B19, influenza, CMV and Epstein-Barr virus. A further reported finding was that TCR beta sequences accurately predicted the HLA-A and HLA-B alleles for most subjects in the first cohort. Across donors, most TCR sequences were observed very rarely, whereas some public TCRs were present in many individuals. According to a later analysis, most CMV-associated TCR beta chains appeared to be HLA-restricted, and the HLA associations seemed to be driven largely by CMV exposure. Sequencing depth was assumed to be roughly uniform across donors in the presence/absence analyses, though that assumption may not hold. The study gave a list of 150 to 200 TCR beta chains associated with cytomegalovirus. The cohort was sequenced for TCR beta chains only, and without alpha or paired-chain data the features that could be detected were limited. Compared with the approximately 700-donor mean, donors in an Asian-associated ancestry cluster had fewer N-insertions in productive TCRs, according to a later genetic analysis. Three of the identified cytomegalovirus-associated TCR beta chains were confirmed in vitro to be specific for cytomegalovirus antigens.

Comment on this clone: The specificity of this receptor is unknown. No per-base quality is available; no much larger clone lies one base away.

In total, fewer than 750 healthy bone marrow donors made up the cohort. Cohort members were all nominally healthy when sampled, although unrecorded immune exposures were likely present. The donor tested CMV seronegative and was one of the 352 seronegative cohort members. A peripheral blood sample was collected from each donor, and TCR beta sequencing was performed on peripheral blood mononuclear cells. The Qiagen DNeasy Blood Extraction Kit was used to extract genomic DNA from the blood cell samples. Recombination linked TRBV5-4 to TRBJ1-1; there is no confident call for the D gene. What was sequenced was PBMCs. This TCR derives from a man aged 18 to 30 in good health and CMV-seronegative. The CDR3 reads CASSLEQMNTEAFF. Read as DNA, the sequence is TGTGCCAGCAGCTTGGAACAGATGAACACTGAAGCTTTCTTT.